This is a list of T cell receptor beta chains from one sample in a study of Ad26.COV2.S vaccination and SARS-CoV-2 variants. TCRdb keeps only in-frame clones here, not all; method: immunoSEQ multiplex PCR. The table lists about 410,000 clones, roughly 90% of them singletons, with about 1.7% in the top ten. The specimen comprised peripheral blood, sampled in a trial of Ad26.COV2.S vaccine versus placebo. Every receptor here comes from a person aged 18-60 years who received the Ad26.COV2.S COVID-19 vaccine or a placebo. The CDR3 runs from the conserved cysteine through the conserved F or W. A D gene is named only where the DNA matches it firmly. Clone size is shown for a subset of rows, as once, few, many or a class of expanded clone.

V gene	D gene	clone size	J gene	CDR3 protein	CDR3 DNA
TRBV28	NA	once	TRBJ2-3	CASSLARTQYF	TGTGCCAGCAGCTTGGCACGTACGCAGTATTTT
TRBV6-6	NA	NA	TRBJ2-1	CASSQDKEFF	TGTGCCAGCAGTCAGGACAAGGAGTTCTTC
TRBV6-5	NA	NA	TRBJ2-7	CASIVRPFSYEQYF	TGTGCCAGCATAGTTCGGCCCTTTTCCTACGAGCAGTACTTC
TRBV28	TRBD1	NA	TRBJ1-5	CASRSGTGDLGNQPQHF	TGTGCCAGCAGGTCCGGGACAGGAGACCTTGGCAATCAGCCCCAGCATTTT
TRBV7-9	NA	NA	TRBJ2-1	CASGDSSSYNEQFF	TGTGCCAGCGGAGACAGTAGCTCCTACAATGAGCAGTTCTTC
TRBV4-3	NA	NA	TRBJ2-7	CASSQGVLGGEQYF	TGCGCCAGCAGCCAAGGAGTACTCGGGGGCGAGCAGTACTTC
TRBV10-2	NA	NA	TRBJ1-2	CASGLTRTAAYGYTF	TGCGCCAGCGGCCTAACAAGGACAGCCGCTTATGGCTACACCTTC
TRBV18	NA	NA	TRBJ2-1	CASSLGPLNEQFF	TGTGCCAGCTCACTTGGACCGCTCAATGAGCAGTTCTTC
TRBV5-1	NA	NA	TRBJ2-7	CASSLDLTWEQYF	TGCGCCAGCAGCTTGGACCTAACATGGGAGCAGTACTTC
TRBV6-1	NA	NA	TRBJ1-5	CASSDLPAQHF	TGTGCCAGCAGTGACCTACCGGCCCAGCATTTT
TRBV2	TRBD2	NA	TRBJ2-1	CATQGLGNEQFF	TGTGCCACACAAGGACTAGGCAATGAGCAGTTCTTC
TRBV7-8	TRBD2	once	TRBJ2-5	CASSLGVRSGAFQETQYF	TGTGCCAGCAGCCTAGGGGTCCGGAGCGGGGCCTTCCAAGAGACCCAGTACTTC
TRBV7-9	TRBD2	NA	TRBJ2-2	CASSLLSGGNTGELFF	TGTGCCAGCAGCTTACTATCGGGGGGGAACACCGGGGAGCTGTTTTTT
TRBV6-5	NA	NA	TRBJ1-2	CASSYGEYGDYGYTF	TGTGCCAGCAGTTATGGGGAATATGGGGACTATGGCTACACCTTC
TRBV7-2	TRBD1	once	TRBJ1-1	CASSSDRGILSEAFF	TGTGCCAGCAGCAGCGACAGGGGGATTTTGTCTGAAGCTTTCTTT
TRBV11-2	NA	NA	TRBJ2-7	CASSQQGYEQYF	TGTGCCAGCAGCCAGCAGGGCTACGAGCAGTACTTC
TRBV6-6	TRBD1	NA	TRBJ1-2	CASSYGGQGHGYTF	TGTGCCAGCAGTTACGGAGGACAGGGCCATGGCTACACCTTC
TRBV12-3/TRBV12-4	NA	NA	TRBJ1-5	CASSYRVDQPQHF	TGTGCCAGCAGTTACAGGGTAGATCAGCCCCAGCATTTT
TRBV11-2	NA	NA	TRBJ2-5	CASSFNPGISQETQYF	TGTGCCAGCAGCTTCAACCCCGGGATATCTCAAGAGACCCAGTACTTC
TRBV5-1	TRBD1	NA	TRBJ2-3	CASSSGQGIDTQYF	TGCGCCAGCAGCTCAGGACAGGGTATAGATACGCAGTATTTT
TRBV6-4	NA	NA	TRBJ2-6	CASSWTGVGDSGANVLTF	TGTGCCAGCAGTTGGACGGGTGTCGGTGACTCTGGGGCCAACGTCCTGACTTTC
TRBV4-1	NA	NA	TRBJ1-3	CASSQVWVLGSGNTIYF	TGCGCCAGCAGCCAAGTCTGGGTCTTGGGCTCTGGAAACACCATATATTTT
TRBV5-1	NA	NA	TRBJ2-1	CASSPGAASYNEQFF	TGCGCCAGCAGCCCCGGCGCGGCCTCCTACAATGAGCAGTTCTTC
TRBV7-9	NA	NA	TRBJ2-7	CASSIQAYEQYF	TGTGCCAGCAGCATCCAGGCTTACGAGCAGTACTTC
TRBV4-1	NA	NA	TRBJ1-5	CASSQDPWGTVVSYSNQPQHF	TGCGCCAGCAGCCAAGATCCGTGGGGAACAGTCGTAAGTTATAGCAATCAGCCCCAGCATTTT
TRBV28	NA	few	TRBJ2-1	CASSPDVSSYNEQFF	TGTGCCAGCAGTCCGGATGTGAGCTCCTACAATGAGCAGTTCTTC
TRBV11-3	TRBD2	once	TRBJ2-3	CASRSSGSTDTQYF	TGTGCCAGCCGGTCTAGCGGGTCCACAGATACGCAGTATTTT
TRBV6-5	NA	NA	TRBJ2-5	CASSYLLMGETQYF	TGTGCCAGCAGTTACTTATTGATGGGCGAGACCCAGTACTTC
TRBV30	NA	NA	TRBJ1-2	CAWSAQVTYGYTF	TGTGCCTGGAGTGCTCAGGTGACCTATGGCTACACCTTC
TRBV6-4	TRBD2	many	TRBJ2-2	CASSEASGSTGELFF	TGTGCCAGCAGTGAGGCTAGCGGGTCCACCGGGGAGCTGTTTTTT
TRBV5-6	NA	NA	TRBJ1-4	CASSFAEKLFF	TGTGCCAGCAGCTTTGCCGAAAAACTGTTTTTT
TRBV19	NA	NA	TRBJ2-1	CASSIVTHNEQFF	TGTGCCAGTAGTATAGTGACCCACAATGAGCAGTTCTTC
TRBV27	TRBD1	NA	TRBJ1-1	CASSLRGGRLTEAFF	TGTGCCAGCAGTTTAAGAGGGGGCAGATTGACTGAAGCTTTCTTT
TRBV29-1	TRBD2	NA	TRBJ2-3	CSVKTSGGADTQYF	TGCAGCGTTAAGACTAGCGGGGGCGCAGATACGCAGTATTTT
TRBV27	NA	NA	TRBJ2-7	CASSSPNNEQYF	TGTGCCAGCAGTTCCCCAAATAACGAGCAGTACTTC
TRBV6-1	NA	once	TRBJ2-7	CASSEGFWAEQYF	TGTGCCAGCAGTGAAGGGTTCTGGGCCGAGCAGTACTTC
TRBV4-2	TRBD2	NA	TRBJ2-3	CASSAGTSGGPTDTQYF	TGTGCCAGCAGCGCGGGGACTAGCGGGGGCCCCACAGATACGCAGTATTTT
TRBV19	NA	NA	TRBJ1-1	CASEGGRPPRNTEAFF	TGTGCCAGTGAGGGTGGGAGGCCCCCGCGGAACACTGAAGCTTTCTTT
TRBV12-5	TRBD2	NA	TRBJ2-1	CASGFPASSGTYNEQFF	TGTGCTAGTGGGTTCCCGGCTTCTAGCGGCACCTACAATGAGCAGTTCTTC
TRBV4-2	TRBD1	NA	TRBJ2-1	CASSQDGTGYNEQFF	TGTGCCAGCAGCCAAGATGGGACAGGATACAATGAGCAGTTCTTC
TRBV6-5	TRBD2	NA	TRBJ2-1	CASRGGLANNEQFF	TGTGCCAGCAGGGGGGGACTAGCCAACAATGAGCAGTTCTTC
TRBV5-4	TRBD2	once	TRBJ2-7	CASSAALAGPYEQYF	TGTGCCAGCAGCGCCGCGCTAGCGGGTCCCTACGAGCAGTACTTC
TRBV3-1/TRBV3-2	NA	NA	TRBJ2-1	CASSQDRVRNEQFF	TGTGCCAGCAGCCAAGATAGGGTAAGGAATGAGCAGTTCTTC
TRBV25-1	NA	NA	TRBJ1-2	CASSGYLGQFYGYTF	TGTGCCAGCAGTGGGTATCTAGGACAGTTCTATGGCTACACCTTC
TRBV27	NA	few	TRBJ1-1	CRSGGAGNTEAFF	TGTAGGTCCGGGGGGGCAGGGAACACTGAAGCTTTCTTT
TRBV6-5	NA	NA	TRBJ1-2	CASRLLLRGNYGYTF	TGTGCCAGCAGACTCCTTCTTAGGGGGAACTATGGCTACACCTTC
TRBV7-8	NA	NA	TRBJ1-5	CASSLAMNQPQHF	TGTGCCAGCAGCCTCGCTATGAATCAGCCCCAGCATTTT
TRBV7-9	TRBD1	NA	TRBJ2-7	CASSLTTTAGQGSYEQYF	TGTGCCAGCAGCTTAACGACTACCGCGGGACAGGGCTCCTACGAGCAGTACTTC
TRBV6-2/TRBV6-3	NA	NA	TRBJ1-3	CASSYPTGRKGNTIYF	TGTGCCAGCAGTTATCCGACAGGCCGGAAAGGAAACACCATATATTTT
TRBV3-1/TRBV3-2	TRBD1	once	TRBJ2-7	CASSQHGTGDYEQYF	TGTGCCAGCAGCCAACATGGGACAGGGGACTACGAGCAGTACTTC
TRBV5-5	NA	NA	TRBJ2-2	CASTFFEALLNTGELFF	TGTGCCAGCACCTTTTTCGAAGCCTTACTAAACACCGGGGAGCTGTTTTTT
TRBV15	TRBD1	NA	TRBJ1-2	CATSRDRTGSNYGYTF	TGTGCCACCAGCAGAGATAGGACAGGCTCCAACTATGGCTACACCTTC
TRBV6-5	TRBD1	NA	TRBJ1-2	CASRPADRDYGYTF	TGTGCCAGCAGGCCTGCAGACAGGGATTATGGCTACACCTTC
TRBV6-2/TRBV6-3	NA	once	TRBJ1-1	CASSYSATYSDTEAFF	TGTGCCAGCAGTTACTCCGCAACCTACAGCGACACTGAAGCTTTCTTT
TRBV27	TRBD1	NA	TRBJ2-7	CASSFPLPRDRDAYEQYF	TGTGCCAGCAGTTTTCCCCTCCCCCGGGACAGGGATGCCTACGAGCAGTACTTC
TRBV28	NA	NA	TRBJ1-1	CASSTATPNTEAFF	TGTGCCAGCAGTACCGCGACACCTAACACTGAAGCTTTCTTT
TRBV5-4	NA	few	TRBJ1-2	CASSHRDYYGYTF	TGTGCCAGCAGCCACAGGGACTACTATGGCTACACCTTC